One and the same sample provided the 25 T cell receptor beta chains below, sequenced in a study of cytomegalovirus exposure and HLA in healthy donors. Vbeta (60) and Jbeta (13) primers were used in the PCR. Data came from immunoSEQ multiplex PCR; TCRdb stores just in-frame clones and leaves some out. The data show approximately 130,000 clones, with around 78% seen just once and approximately 2% held by the top ten. What was sequenced was PBMCs. The origin of the receptors is a female donor in good health and CMV-seropositive.

The chain has TRBV5-6 and TRBJ2-3; the D gene is possibly TRBD1 (6 bases). Trimming removed 0 bases from V and 0 bases from J, with 14 bases in between. Germline V gene sequence: CDR1 SGHDT, CDR2 YYEEEE. The CDR3 spans 17 residues. CDR3 in amino acids: CASSLELGGQSTDTQYF. The CDR3 DNA reads TGTGCCAGCAGCTTGGAATTAGGGGGACAAAGCACAGATACGCAGTATTTT. Full variable domain (missing parts from reference TRBV5-6 and TRBJ2-3): DAGVTQSPTHLIKTRGQQVTLRCSPKSGHDTVSWYQQALGQGPQFIFQYYEEEERQRGNFPDRFSGHQFPNYSSELNVNALLLGDSALYLCASSLELGGQSTDTQYFGPGTRLTVL.

The CDR3: CASSPLGQGDYEQYF. The CDR3 DNA is TGTGCCAGCAGCCCCCTGGGACAGGGGGATTACGAGCAGTACTTC. This rearrangement joins TRBV28 to TRBJ2-7, with 11 nucleotides matching TRBD1. Per the germline V gene, CDR1 is MDHEN and CDR2 is SYDVKM. CDR3 length: 15 amino acids. V shed 6 bases and J 4 bases; nucleotides not matched to a gene: 8.

This rearrangement joins TRBV18 to TRBJ1-5, with D possibly matching TRBD1 (6 bases). The CDR3 contains 16 residues. Trimming took 1 base from V and 0 from J, leaving 10 bases between them. Germline loops: CDR1 KGHSH, CDR2 LQKENI. In DNA, the CDR3 is TGTGCCAGCTCACCACGGGGACACCTTAGCAATCAGCCCCAGCATTTT. This gives the protein CASSPRGHLSNQPQHF.

CDR3 sequence: CASSEARAYEQYF. Here the CDR3 DNA reads TGTGCCAGCAGTGAAGCGAGGGCCTACGAGCAGTACTTC. V gene TRBV2 combines with J gene TRBJ2-7; perhaps TRBD2 as D (5 bases). Per germline, CDR1 SNHLY and CDR2 FYNNEI. The CDR3 totals 13 residues. V lost 0 bases and J 2 bases, leaving 5 bases between the germline ends. Using reference TRBV2 and TRBJ2-7 for the parts outside the CDR3, the full variable domain is EPEVTQTPSHQVTQMGQEVILRCVPISNHLYFYWYRQILGQKVEFLVSFYNNEISEKSEIFDDQFSVERPDGSNFTLKIRSTKLEDSAMYFCASSEARAYEQYFGPGTRLTVT.

This chain joins TRBV18 and TRBJ2-7; TRBD1 aligns across 7 bases. The CDR3 loop spans 15 amino acids. Looked up from germline, CDR1 is KGHSH and CDR2 is LQKENI. After removal of 5 bases from V and 2 bases from J, the junction contained 9 bases not matched to a gene. DNA of the CDR3: TGTGCCAGCTCATATACCGGGACAGTGGCCTACGAGCAGTACTTC. Translating gives CASSYTGTVAYEQYF.

This clone was counted once. This chain connects TRBV4-2 to TRBJ2-1; 10 bases align to TRBD2. This CDR3 is built from 16 residues. V dropped 4 bases and J dropped 7; count of bases not matched to a gene: 10. Germline CDR1 is LGHNA and CDR2 is YNFKEQ. DNA of the CDR3: TGTGCCAGCAGCCCTGCGCCCCCTAGCGGGAGTAATGAGCAGTTCTTC. It specifies CASSPAPPSGSNEQFF.

The chain recombines TRBV6-1 with TRBJ2-7; D call uncertain. The germline V gene encodes CDR1 MNHNS and CDR2 SASEGT. V lost 8 bases, J lost 2 bases, and 10 bases lay in between. The CDR3 sequence is 12 residues long. CDR3 in DNA: TGTGCCAGCGGTAACCGGGCCTACGAGCAGTACTTC. Protein product: CASGNRAYEQYF.

The V and J genes are TRBV5-4 and TRBJ2-5; D ambiguous. Germline CDR1 reads SGHNT; CDR2 reads YYREEE (reference sequence). V dropped 4 bases and J dropped 2 bases, with 6 bases sitting between them. There are 12 residues in the CDR3. The CDR3 nucleotides are TGTGCCAGCAGCAGAGGACAAGAGACCCAGTACTTC. Translating gives CASSRGQETQYF. The full variable domain, rest sourced from reference TRBV5-4 and TRBJ2-5, is ETGVTQSPTHLIKTRGQQVTLRCSSQSGHNTVSWYQQALGQGPQFIFQYYREEENGRGNFPPRFSGLQFPNYSSELNVNALELDDSALYLCASSRGQETQYFGPGTRLLVL.

This clone was detected only a few times. The V and J genes are TRBV5-8 and TRBJ2-3; D not certain. Trimming removed 4 bases at V and 3 bases at J, with 9 bases between. CDR1 and CDR2 (germline): SGHTS, YDEGEE. The CDR3 sequence is 13 residues long. The CDR3 loop is CASSPRPTDTQYF. CDR3 bases: TGTGCCAGCAGCCCGAGGCCGACAGATACGCAGTATTTT.

The rearrangement links TRBV11-2 to TRBJ2-7, with TRBD1 identical over 8 bases. The V segment lost 5 bases and the J segment 6 bases; nucleotides outside the gene matches: 6. The CDR3 runs 13 residues. In germline, CDR1 is SGHAT, CDR2 FQNNGV. The CDR3 is CASSPDRGGEQYF. The CDR3 DNA reads as TGTGCCAGCAGCCCTGACAGGGGAGGCGAGCAGTACTTC.

The chain couples TRBV6-6 to TRBJ2-1; D might be TRBD1 (5 bases). This CDR3 region has 14 residues. The germline gives CDR1 MNHNY, CDR2 SVGAGI (reference sequence). Trimming took off 4 bases at V and 5 bases at J, with 12 bases between the two ends. The CDR3 sequence: CASSSHDRDNEQFF. In DNA, the CDR3 is TGTGCCAGCAGTTCCCACGACAGAGACAATGAGCAGTTCTTC.

The rearrangement joins TRBV2 to TRBJ1-4, with D possibly being TRBD1 (6 bases). V lost 8 bases and J lost 7, with 14 bases in between. Per germline, CDR1 SNHLY and CDR2 FYNNEI. This CDR3 has 13 amino acids. The CDR3 nucleotides are TGTGCCAGCTCAGGGGTGGGGCGTGAAAAACTGTTTTTT. This encodes CASSGVGREKLFF.

V usage is TRBV19 and J usage is TRBJ1-2; the D is unclear. Trimming took off 3 bases at V and 8 bases at J, with 10 bases between the two ends. The V gene's germline CDR1 is LNHDA and CDR2 SQIVND (reference sequence). The CDR3 contains 12 residues. CDR3 protein: CASSMESWGYTF. DNA of the CDR3: TGTGCCAGTAGTATGGAGTCTTGGGGCTACACCTTC.

This sequence joins TRBV10-3 and TRBJ1-1, with no clear D. The CDR3 is 14 residues long. V gave up 7 bases and J gave up 0 bases, with 12 bases separating them. Germline values: CDR1 ENHRY, CDR2 SYGVKD. The chain's CDR3 is CAITEGGLNTEAFF. The CDR3 region has the DNA TGTGCCATCACCGAGGGAGGGTTGAACACTGAAGCTTTCTTT.

The J gene is TRBJ2-1, the V gene TRBV30, with 8 bases fitting TRBD1. With 3 bases clipped from V and 6 bases from J, the junction kept 7 bases outside the gene matches. CDR1 is GTSNPN and CDR2 is SVGIG in the germline V gene (reference sequence). The CDR3 totals 14 residues. This CDR3 reads CAWSPGTGGNEQFF. In DNA, the CDR3 is TGTGCCTGGAGCCCAGGGACAGGAGGCAATGAGCAGTTCTTC.

The chain uses TRBV5-1 and TRBJ1-2; 10 bases are a match to TRBD1. The CDR3 runs 14 residues. Germline V gene data show CDR1 as SGHRS and CDR2 as YFSETQ. The ends lost 4 bases at V and 7 bases at J; junction bases unmatched: 7. The CDR3 reads CASSQGTGEGGYTF. The CDR3 DNA reads as TGCGCCAGCAGCCAGGGGACAGGGGAAGGTGGCTACACCTTC.

This clone was seen once. The chain couples TRBV2 to TRBJ1-1; 7 bases line up with TRBD1. V shed 8 bases and J 8 bases; nucleotides not matched to a gene: 11. The CDR3 runs 13 residues. Germline V gene data show CDR1 as SNHLY and CDR2 as FYNNEI. CDR3 residues: CASSADRSSEAFF. As DNA, the CDR3 is TGTGCCAGCTCGGCGGACAGGTCGAGCGAAGCTTTCTTT. The variable domain in full, completed from reference TRBV2 and TRBJ1-1, reads EPEVTQTPSHQVTQMGQEVILRCVPISNHLYFYWYRQILGQKVEFLVSFYNNEISEKSEIFDDQFSVERPDGSNFTLKIRSTKLEDSAMYFCASSADRSSEAFFGQGTRLTVV.

In this sample, this clone turned up a few times. The chain couples TRBV7-3 to TRBJ1-1, with 9 bases fitting TRBD1. The CDR3 totals 12 residues. In germline, CDR1 is SGHTA, CDR2 FQGTGA. V lost 5 bases and J lost 11; bases outside the gene matches: 6. Here the CDR3 reads CASSTYRGPAFF. In nucleotides, the CDR3 is TGTGCCAGCAGCACCTACAGGGGGCCGGCTTTCTTT.

The chain couples TRBV6-1 to TRBJ2-1; D uncertain. Germline-derived CDR1 and CDR2 are MNHNS and SASEGT. V dropped 2 bases and J dropped 8 bases, with 16 bases sitting between them. The CDR3 has 15 amino acids. This CDR3 reads CASSEFQVPRDEQFF. The CDR3 DNA reads as TGTGCCAGCAGTGAATTCCAGGTACCCCGTGATGAGCAGTTCTTC.

This rearrangement joins TRBV7-3 to TRBJ1-1; a possible D gene is TRBD1 (5 bases). The CDR3 is 16 amino acids. Germline assignment: CDR1 SGHTA and CDR2 FQGTGA. V was pared by 0 bases and J by 1 base, with 12 bases between. The CDR3 bases are TGTGCCAGCAGCTTAACAACGCTAGGGGAGAACACTGAAGCTTTCTTT. This sequence encodes CASSLTTLGENTEAFF.

The chain carries TRBV29-1 and TRBJ1-6, with a weak D call TRBD1 (5 bases). Germline V CDR1 and CDR2: SQVTM, ANQGSEA. With 7 bases removed from V and 8 bases from J, the gap between germline ends came to 18 bases. There are 14 residues in the CDR3. The CDR3 is CSEPVRTTDSPLHF. CDR3 DNA: TGCAGCGAGCCGGTTAGGACAACGGATTCACCCCTCCACTTT.

The chain carries TRBV6-6 and TRBJ2-7; 14 nucleotides match TRBD2. The germline CDR1 and CDR2 sequences are MNHNY and SVGAGI (reference sequence). The CDR3 runs to 14 residues. J was trimmed by 10 bases and V by 8 bases; bases with no gene match: 10. The CDR3 nucleotides read TGTGCCAGCTCGGGACTAGCGGGGGCGGGCGTTCAGTACTTC. This sequence encodes CASSGLAGAGVQYF.

This clone was seen a few times. The rearrangement joins TRBV19 to TRBJ2-3; 9 nucleotides align to TRBD1. Germline V gene sequence: CDR1 LNHDA, CDR2 SQIVND (reference sequence). The length of the CDR3 is 13 residues. V dropped 8 bases and J dropped 4; count of bases not matched to a gene: 4. Here the CDR3 DNA reads TGTGCCAGTGGGGACAGGGAGGCAGATACGCAGTATTTT. Its protein is CASGDREADTQYF.

V gene TRBV6-1 combines with J gene TRBJ2-2, with D possibly TRBD1 on 5 matching bases. V lost 7 bases and J 1 base, leaving 13 bases between the germline ends. The CDR3 runs 15 residues. In germline, CDR1 is MNHNS, CDR2 SASEGT. CDR3 amino acids: CASTPRAGNTGELFF. The CDR3 nucleotides are TGTGCCAGCACTCCCAGGGCCGGGAACACCGGGGAGCTGTTTTTT.

This chain connects TRBV21-1 to TRBJ1-5; TRBD1, as called in the table, went unchecked against the DNA. TRBV21-1 is a listed pseudogene. The CDR3 totals 17 residues. This CDR3 reads CASSLRLRTASNQPQHF. The CDR3 region has the DNA TGTGCCAGCAGCTTACGATTAAGGACAGCTTCTAATCAGCCCCAGCATTTT.